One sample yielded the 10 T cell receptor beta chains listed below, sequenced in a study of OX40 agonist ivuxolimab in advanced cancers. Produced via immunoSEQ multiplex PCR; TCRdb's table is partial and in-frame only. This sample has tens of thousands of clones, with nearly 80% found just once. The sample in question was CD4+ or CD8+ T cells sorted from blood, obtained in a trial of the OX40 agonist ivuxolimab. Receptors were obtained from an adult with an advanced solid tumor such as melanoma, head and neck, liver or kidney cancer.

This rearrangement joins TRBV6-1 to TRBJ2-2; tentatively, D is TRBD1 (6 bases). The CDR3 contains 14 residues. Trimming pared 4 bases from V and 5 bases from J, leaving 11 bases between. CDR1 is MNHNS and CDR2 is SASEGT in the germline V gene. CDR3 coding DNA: TGTGCCAGCAGTGTTGTACAGGGTACCGGGGAGCTGTTTTTT. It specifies CASSVVQGTGELFF.

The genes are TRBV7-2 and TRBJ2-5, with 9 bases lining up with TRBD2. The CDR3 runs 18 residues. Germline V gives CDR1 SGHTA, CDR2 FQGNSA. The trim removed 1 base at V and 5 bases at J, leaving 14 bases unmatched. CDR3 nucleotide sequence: TGTGCCAGCAGCTTAGTAGGGGGAGCGGGAGGATTTGGGGAGACCCAGTACTTC. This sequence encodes CASSLVGGAGGFGETQYF.

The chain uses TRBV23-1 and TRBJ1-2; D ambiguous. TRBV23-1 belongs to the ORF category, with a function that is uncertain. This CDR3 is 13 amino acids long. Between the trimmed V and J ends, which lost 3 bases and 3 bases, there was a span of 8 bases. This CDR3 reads CASSHHRHYGYTF. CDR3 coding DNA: TGCGCCAGCAGTCATCACAGACACTATGGCTACACCTTC.

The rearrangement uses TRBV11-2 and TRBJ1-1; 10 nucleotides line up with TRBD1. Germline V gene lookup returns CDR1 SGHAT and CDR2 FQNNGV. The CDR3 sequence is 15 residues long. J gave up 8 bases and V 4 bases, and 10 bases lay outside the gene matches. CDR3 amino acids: CASSSRTGGWSEAFF. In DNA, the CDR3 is TGTGCCAGCAGCTCCCGGACAGGGGGTTGGTCGGAAGCTTTCTTT.

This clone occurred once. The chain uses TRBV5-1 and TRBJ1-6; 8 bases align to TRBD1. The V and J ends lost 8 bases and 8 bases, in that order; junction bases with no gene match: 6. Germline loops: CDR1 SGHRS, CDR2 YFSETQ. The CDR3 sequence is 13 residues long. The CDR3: CASRTGTDSPLHF. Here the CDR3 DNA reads TGCGCCAGTCGGACAGGGACGGATTCACCCCTCCACTTT.

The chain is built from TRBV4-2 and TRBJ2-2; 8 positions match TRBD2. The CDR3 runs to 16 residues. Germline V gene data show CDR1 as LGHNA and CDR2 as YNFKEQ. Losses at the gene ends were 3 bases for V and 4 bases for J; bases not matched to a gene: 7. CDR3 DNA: TGTGCCAGCAGCCAGCCAGCGGGAGCGAGCACCGGGGAGCTGTTTTTT. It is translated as CASSQPAGASTGELFF.

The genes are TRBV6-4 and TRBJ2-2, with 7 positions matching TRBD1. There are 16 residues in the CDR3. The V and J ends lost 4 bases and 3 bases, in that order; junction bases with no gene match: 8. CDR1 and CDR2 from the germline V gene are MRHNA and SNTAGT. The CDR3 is CASSADRAQDTGELFF. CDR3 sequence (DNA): TGTGCCAGCAGTGCCGACAGGGCCCAAGACACCGGGGAGCTGTTTTTT.

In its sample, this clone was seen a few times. The CDR3 DNA sequence: TGCGCCAGCAGCTTGGAGGGAATAGGGTATGGCTACACCTTC. Amino acids: CASSLEGIGYGYTF. The J gene is TRBJ1-2, the V gene TRBV5-1; D unclear. V gave up 0 bases and J gave up 5 bases, with 11 bases separating them. The CDR3 runs 14 residues. Germline V gives CDR1 SGHRS, CDR2 YFSETQ. Filled out from reference TRBV5-1 and TRBJ1-2, the complete variable domain reads KAGVTQTPRYLIKTRGQQVTLSCSPISGHRSVSWYQQTPGQGLQFLFEYFSETQRNKGNFPGRFSGRQFSNSRSEMNVSTLELGDSALYLCASSLEGIGYGYTFGSGTRLTVV.

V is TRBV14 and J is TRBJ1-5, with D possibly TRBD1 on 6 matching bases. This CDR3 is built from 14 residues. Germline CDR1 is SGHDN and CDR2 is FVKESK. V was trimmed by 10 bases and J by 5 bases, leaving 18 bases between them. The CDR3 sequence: CATTFGGPYQPQHF. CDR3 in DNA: TGTGCCACCACCTTCGGGGGGCCCTATCAGCCCCAGCATTTT.

The CDR3 loop is CASSREGAETQYF. CDR3 in DNA: TGTGCCAGCAGCCGTGAGGGGGCAGAGACCCAGTACTTC. This chain uses TRBV7-2 with TRBJ2-5; TRBD1 agrees at 7 bases. J lost 4 bases, V lost 5 bases, and 4 bases had no gene match. CDR1 and CDR2 from the germline V gene are SGHTA and FQGNSA. The CDR3 length is 13 residues.